This note documents a single TCR beta chain sequence. The record originates from a study of cytomegalovirus exposure and HLA in healthy donors. PCR used 60 Vbeta primers and 13 Jbeta primers. TCRdb's copy holds only in-frame clones and misses some; the assay was immunoSEQ multiplex PCR. Among tens of thousands of clones listed, about 70% were seen once. The V segment lost 3 bases and the J segment 7 bases; nucleotides outside the gene matches: 15. Germline CDR1 is LNHDA and CDR2 is SQIVND (reference sequence). The CDR3 totals 16 residues. The sample comprised PBMCs. This TCR came from a middle-aged man in good health and CMV-seropositive. V is TRBV19 and J is TRBJ2-7; TRBD1 matches at 7 bases. This CDR3 reads CASSIAPQGFKWEQYF. The CDR3 DNA follows: TGTGCCAGTAGTATCGCCCCACAGGGGTTTAAGTGGGAGCAGTACTTC.